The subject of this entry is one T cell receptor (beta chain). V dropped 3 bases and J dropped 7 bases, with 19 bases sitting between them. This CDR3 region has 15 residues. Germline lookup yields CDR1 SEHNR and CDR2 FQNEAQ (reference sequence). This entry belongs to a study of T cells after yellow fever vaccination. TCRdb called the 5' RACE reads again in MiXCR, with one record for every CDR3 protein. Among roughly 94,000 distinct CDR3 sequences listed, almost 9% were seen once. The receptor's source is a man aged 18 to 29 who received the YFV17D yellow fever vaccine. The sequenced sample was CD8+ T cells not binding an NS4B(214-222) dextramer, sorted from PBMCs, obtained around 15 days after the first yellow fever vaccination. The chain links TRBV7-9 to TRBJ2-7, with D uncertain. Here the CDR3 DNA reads TGTGCCAGCAGCTTTCAGGTGGAGACGCTGGTGGAGCAGTACTTC. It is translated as CASSFQVETLVEQYF.